These 29 T cell receptor beta chains were all obtained from the same sample, sequenced in a study of blood T cell repertoires in COVID-19. TCRdb's table, derived via immunoSEQ multiplex PCR, lists solely in-frame clones and lacks some. The sample consists of approximately 530,000 clones, 85% to 90% of them appearing once. The material sequenced was peripheral blood. These receptors were collected from a woman aged 45-60 years with COVID-19, enrolled during active disease.

The CDR3 DNA reads as TGTGCCAGCAGTCCCCTCCGGACAGGCTACTATGGCTACACCTTC. This codes for CASSPLRTGYYGYTF. J is TRBJ1-2 and V is TRBV28; 7 bases match TRBD1. CDR1 and CDR2 (germline): MDHEN, SYDVKM. Trimming cost V 5 bases and J 3 bases; bases outside gene matches: 9. This CDR3 has 15 amino acids.

This clone was seen a handful of times. V is TRBV18 and J is TRBJ1-1; the D is unclear. The CDR3 loop spans 16 amino acids. CDR1 is KGHSH, CDR2 LQKENI, per germline. V lost 6 bases, J lost 4 bases, and 21 bases lay in between. The CDR3 protein is CASSLYKETLGTEAFF. As DNA, the CDR3 is TGTGCCAGCTCCCTCTACAAGGAGACCTTGGGCACTGAAGCTTTCTTT.

CDR3 bases: TGTGCCAGCAGCTTGAGCGGGGGGGCGCCCGGGGAGCTGTTTTTT. Amino acids: CASSLSGGAPGELFF. The V and J genes are TRBV5-4 and TRBJ2-2; 10 nucleotides match TRBD2. The CDR3 consists of 15 residues. V was pared by 1 base and J by 6 bases, with 3 bases of the junction left unmatched. Germline CDR1 SGHNT, CDR2 YYREEE (reference sequence).

The chain joins TRBV7-9 to TRBJ2-5, with 13 bases aligning to TRBD2. Germline values: CDR1 SEHNR, CDR2 FQNEAQ (reference sequence). The CDR3 runs 15 residues. With V trimmed by 5 bases and J by 3 bases, 3 bases remained unmatched. The CDR3 nucleotides read TGTGCCAGCAGCCAGACTAGCGGGGGGAAAGAGACCCAGTACTTC. It translates to CASSQTSGGKETQYF.

V usage is TRBV30 and J usage is TRBJ2-2, with D unclear. This CDR3 has 15 amino acids. Germline CDR1 GTSNPN, CDR2 SVGIG (reference sequence). Trimming pared 0 bases from V and 8 bases from J, leaving 16 bases between. The CDR3 region has the DNA TGTGCCTGGAGTGTGGGTACCGTACTCGGGGGGGAGCTGTTTTTT. Translation: CAWSVGTVLGGELFF.

This sequence joins TRBV9 and TRBJ2-3, with D perhaps TRBD1 (6 bases). The CDR3 runs to 16 residues. V was cut by 4 bases and J by 3 bases, with 18 bases left in between. In germline, CDR1 is SGDLS, CDR2 YYNGEE. The CDR3 reads CASSIQDRQGTDTQYF. DNA for the CDR3: TGTGCCAGCAGCATCCAAGACAGGCAGGGAACAGATACGCAGTATTTT.

This chain joins TRBV4-1 and TRBJ2-2; D is perhaps TRBD1 (6 bases). The V end was cut by 1 base, the J end by 2 bases, with 8 bases between. From germline, CDR1 is MGHRA and CDR2 YSYEKL. This CDR3 has 15 residues. CDR3 coding DNA: TGCGCCAGCAGCCAAGGGACAGCTAACACCGGGGAGCTGTTTTTT. It encodes CASSQGTANTGELFF.

The chain combines TRBV2 with TRBJ1-6; 7 bases match TRBD1. CDR1 and CDR2 (germline): SNHLY, FYNNEI. This CDR3 comprises 14 residues. The V segment lost 1 base and the J segment 8 bases; nucleotides outside the gene matches: 2. CDR3 region: CASSEDRGDSPLHF. In nucleotides, the CDR3 is TGTGCCAGCAGTGAAGACAGGGGCGATTCACCCCTCCACTTT.

The chain is built from TRBV3-1 (or the pseudogene TRBV3-2) and TRBJ1-2; perhaps TRBD1 as D (5 bases). The CDR3 is made up of 14 amino acids. Germline-derived CDR1 and CDR2 are LGHDT and YNNKEL (reference sequence). V was cut by 6 bases and J by 6 bases, with 17 bases left in between. The CDR3 loop reads CASRPSGLGNGYTF. The CDR3 nucleotides read TGTGCCAGCAGGCCATCAGGGCTTGGCAATGGCTACACCTTC.

Note on this clone: The sample holds other DNA sequences that translate to the same CDR3. This chain links TRBV28 with TRBJ2-7; D is undetermined. This CDR3 region has 14 residues. The germline V and J ends were trimmed by 3 bases and 0 bases, with 9 bases remaining between them. CDR1 and CDR2 (germline): MDHEN, SYDVKM. CDR3 sequence reads: CASSLGQSSYEQYF. CDR3 nucleotides: TGTGCCAGCAGTTTGGGCCAATCCTCCTACGAGCAGTACTTC.

The CDR3, as DNA: TGTGCCAGCAGCTTAGAGCCAGGAGGGCAGCCCCAGCATTTT. As protein: CASSLEPGGQPQHF. The chain carries TRBV11-2 and TRBJ1-5; D ambiguous. This CDR3 contains 14 residues. The V end was cut by 0 bases, the J end by 7 bases, with 10 bases between. Germline CDR1 and CDR2: SGHAT and FQNNGV.

This chain uses TRBV28 with TRBJ2-7, with a weak D call TRBD2 (7 bases). Germline V gene data show CDR1 as MDHEN and CDR2 as SYDVKM. Trimming took 6 bases from V and 3 from J, leaving 15 bases between them. This CDR3 has 14 residues. Here the CDR3 DNA reads TGTGCCAGCAGGCGTACGGGGGGCCTCTACGAGCAGTACTTC. It translates to CASRRTGGLYEQYF. Full variable domain (rest looked up from reference TRBV28 and TRBJ2-7): DVKVTQSSRYLVKRTGEKVFLECVQDMDHENMFWYRQDPGLGLRLIYFSYDVKMKEKGDIPEGYSVSREKKERFSLILESASTNQTSMYLCASRRTGGLYEQYFGPGTRLTVT.

The chain has TRBV6-5 and TRBJ2-1; 7 bases align to TRBD1. Germline V gene data show CDR1 as MNHEY and CDR2 as SVGAGI. The CDR3 extends over 13 amino acids. J lost 15 bases, V lost 1 base, and 9 bases had no gene match. The CDR3 spells CASSYYRDSPRFF. CDR3 bases: TGTGCCAGCAGTTACTACCGGGACAGCCCGCGGTTCTTC.

V is TRBV3-1 (or the pseudogene TRBV3-2) and J is TRBJ2-1, with a weak D call TRBD2 (6 bases). Germline-derived CDR1 and CDR2 are LGHDT and YNNKEL (reference sequence). V gave up 4 bases and J gave up 1 base, with 8 bases separating them. CDR3 length: 14 amino acids. The CDR3 loop reads CASSRDLSYNEQFF. CDR3 in DNA: TGTGCCAGCAGCCGGGACTTATCCTACAATGAGCAGTTCTTC.

This clone was found once. The chain combines TRBV5-1 with TRBJ1-4; a possible D gene is TRBD1 (5 bases). The CDR3 extends over 14 amino acids. Trimming took off 0 bases at V and 8 bases at J, with 11 bases between the two ends. Germline loops: CDR1 SGHRS, CDR2 YFSETQ. CDR3 nucleotide sequence: TGCGCCAGCAGCTTGGCCGAATGGGGCGAAAAACTGTTTTTT. Translation gives CASSLAEWGEKLFF.

This clone was detected only once. The chain joins TRBV24-1 to TRBJ1-2, with D perhaps matching TRBD1 (6 bases). The V end lost 3 bases, the J end lost 2 bases, and 12 bases lay between the germline ends. There are 15 residues in the CDR3. Germline V lookup: CDR1 KGHDR, CDR2 SFDVKD. The CDR3: CATSDATDRNYGYTF. The CDR3 bases are TGTGCCACCAGTGATGCTACGGACAGAAACTATGGCTACACCTTC.

There are a few counts of this clone. The chain employs TRBV6-5 and TRBJ1-2, with D possibly TRBD1 on 5 matching bases. CDR1 is MNHEY, CDR2 SVGAGI, per germline. V lost 0 bases and J 7 bases, leaving 12 bases between the germline ends. The CDR3 sequence is 14 residues long. In nucleotides, the CDR3 is TGTGCCAGCAGTTACTCAGGGCTGGGGCTTGGCTACACCTTC. It specifies CASSYSGLGLGYTF.

The rearrangement joins TRBV7-9 to TRBJ1-4; TRBD1 matches 7 bases. V lost 2 bases and J lost 4; bases outside the gene matches: 1. From germline, CDR1 is SEHNR and CDR2 FQNEAQ (reference sequence). This CDR3 contains 14 residues. Here the CDR3 DNA reads TGTGCCAGCAGCTTACAGGGGGATAATGAAAAACTGTTTTTT. Residues: CASSLQGDNEKLFF.

The sample holds one count of this clone. CDR3 region: CASSFPSGGIPGEQYF. For the CDR3, the DNA is TGCGCCAGCAGCTTTCCTAGCGGGGGGATACCCGGCGAGCAGTACTTC. The chain links TRBV5-1 to TRBJ2-7; TRBD2 agrees at 11 bases. The CDR3 runs to 16 residues. V dropped 2 bases and J dropped 6; count of bases not matched to a gene: 10. Germline assignment: CDR1 SGHRS and CDR2 YFSETQ.

V and J are TRBV5-5 and TRBJ1-2; 7 bases line up with TRBD1. The germline gives CDR1 SGHKS, CDR2 YYEKEE (reference sequence). After removal of 4 bases from V and 4 bases from J, the junction contained 7 bases not matched to a gene. The CDR3 has 14 residues. The CDR3 bases are TGTGCCAGCAGCCCAGGACAGGTTCTCTATGGCTACACCTTC. Protein product: CASSPGQVLYGYTF.

The chain is built from TRBV15 and TRBJ2-2; TRBD1 agrees at 12 bases. Germline loops: CDR1 LNHNV, CDR2 YYDKDF (reference sequence). The V gene end was trimmed by 1 base and the J gene end by 2 bases; junction bases not matched to a gene: 5. The CDR3 extends over 18 amino acids. CDR3 DNA: TGTGCCACCAGCAGAGCCGGGACAGGGGGCTTTAACACCGGGGAGCTGTTTTTT. It encodes CATSRAGTGGFNTGELFF.

In this sample, this clone turned up once. The rearrangement links TRBV30 to TRBJ2-5; 8 positions match TRBD2. V shed 2 bases, J shed 2 bases, and the junction held 7 bases outside the gene matches. This CDR3 region has 15 residues. Per the germline V gene, CDR1 is GTSNPN and CDR2 is SVGIG (reference sequence). CDR3 amino acids: CAWSPLAGPQETQYF. The DNA of the CDR3 is TGTGCCTGGAGTCCATTAGCGGGGCCACAAGAGACCCAGTACTTC.

The chain joins TRBV6-5 to TRBJ2-3; perhaps TRBD1 as D (6 bases). This CDR3 is 14 amino acids long. The germline V and J ends were trimmed by 2 bases and 2 bases, with 8 bases remaining between them. In germline, CDR1 is MNHEY, CDR2 SVGAGI. The CDR3: CASSYEGDTDTQYF. The CDR3 region has the DNA TGTGCCAGCAGTTACGAGGGGGACACAGATACGCAGTATTTT.

The chain combines TRBV19 with TRBJ1-5; weak D call: TRBD1 (6 bases). The V end lost 5 bases, the J end lost 2 bases, and 19 bases lay between the germline ends. The V gene's germline CDR1 is LNHDA and CDR2 SQIVND (reference sequence). CDR3 length: 17 amino acids. CDR3 sequence: CASSARDRPGGNQPQHF. Written as DNA, the CDR3 is TGTGCCAGTAGTGCGAGAGACAGGCCCGGAGGCAATCAGCCCCAGCATTTT.

In its sample, this clone was seen once. This chain connects TRBV12-3 or TRBV12-4 to TRBJ2-7; a weak D match, TRBD2 (7 bases). Trimming cost V 3 bases and J 5 bases, with 11 bases left between them. The CDR3 sequence is 13 residues long. CDR3 DNA: TGTGCCAGCAGTTTGGGGGGGCTGGACGAGCAGTACTTC. Translated: CASSLGGLDEQYF.

The chain carries TRBV27 and TRBJ2-6; D call uncertain. This CDR3 comprises 12 residues. Trimming removed 8 bases at V and 0 bases at J, with 2 bases between. CDR1 is MNHEY, CDR2 SMNVEV, per germline (reference sequence). The CDR3 bases are TGTGCCAGCCGCTCTGGGGCCAACGTCCTGACTTTC. Its translation is CASRSGANVLTF.

This chain connects TRBV19 to TRBJ1-2; TRBD1 agrees at 7 bases. With V trimmed by 4 bases and J by 8 bases, 10 bases remained unmatched. The CDR3 contains 14 residues. Germline CDR1 reads LNHDA; CDR2 reads SQIVND (reference sequence). This CDR3 reads CASSTTDRIGGYTF. The CDR3 bases are TGTGCCAGTAGTACTACGGACAGGATTGGAGGCTACACCTTC.

The chain has TRBV18 and TRBJ1-1; D is possibly TRBD1 (6 bases). V was clipped by 3 bases and J by 0 bases, with 11 bases between them. This CDR3 spans 15 amino acids. Germline V gene data show CDR1 as KGHSH and CDR2 as LQKENI. This CDR3 is CASSPGQHLNTEAFF. CDR3 nucleotides: TGTGCCAGCTCACCCGGACAGCATCTGAACACTGAAGCTTTCTTT.

The V and J genes are TRBV5-6 and TRBJ1-5; D not certain. CDR3 length: 16 residues. From germline, CDR1 is SGHDT and CDR2 YYEEEE. Trimming removed 2 bases at V and 3 bases at J, with 15 bases between. The CDR3 DNA follows: TGTGCCAGCAGCTTCGGTAGAGGGTCCCCCAATCAGCCCCAGCATTTT. Translating it yields CASSFGRGSPNQPQHF.